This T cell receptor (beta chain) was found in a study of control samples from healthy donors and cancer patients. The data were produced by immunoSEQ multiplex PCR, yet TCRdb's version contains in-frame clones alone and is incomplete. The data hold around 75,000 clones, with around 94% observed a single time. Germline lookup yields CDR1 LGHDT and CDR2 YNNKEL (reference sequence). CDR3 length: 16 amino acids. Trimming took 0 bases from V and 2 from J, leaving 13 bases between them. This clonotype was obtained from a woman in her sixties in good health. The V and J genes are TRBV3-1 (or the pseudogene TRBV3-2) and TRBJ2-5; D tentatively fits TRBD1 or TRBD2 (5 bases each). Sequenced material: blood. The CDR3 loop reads CASSQDIPGPQETQYF. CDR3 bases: TGTGCCAGCAGCCAAGATATTCCGGGACCACAAGAGACCCAGTACTTC.